These 23 T cell receptor beta chains were all obtained from the same sample, sequenced in a study of OX40 agonist ivuxolimab in advanced cancers. Assay used: immunoSEQ multiplex PCR; TCRdb lists only in-frame clones, some missing. The repertoire consists of roughly 75,000 clones, with about 88% occurring once and the leading ten covering 10% to 15%. The specimen comprised CD4+ or CD8+ T cells sorted from blood, sampled in a trial of the OX40 agonist ivuxolimab. The receptors shown here come from an adult with an advanced solid tumor such as melanoma, head and neck, liver or kidney cancer.

J is TRBJ2-7 and V is TRBV19; D gene ambiguous. This CDR3 region has 13 residues. Trimming stripped 1 base from V and 6 bases from J, with 10 bases between. Germline V CDR1 and CDR2: LNHDA, SQIVND (reference sequence). CDR3 amino acids: CASSIALMGEQYF. DNA for the CDR3: TGTGCCAGTAGTATAGCCCTTATGGGCGAGCAGTACTTC.

The chain carries TRBV4-1 and TRBJ1-1; 7 bases agree with TRBD1. CDR1 and CDR2 from the germline V gene are MGHRA and YSYEKL. The CDR3 length is 17 residues. Trimming removed 2 bases from V and 0 bases from J; junction bases left unmatched: 9. Here the CDR3 DNA reads TGCGCCAGCAGCCAACCAAGGGGGCAAGGTATGAACACTGAAGCTTTCTTT. Translated: CASSQPRGQGMNTEAFF.

The chain links TRBV6-6 to TRBJ2-3; D uncertain. V lost 7 bases, J lost 1 base, and 15 bases lay in between. CDR1 MNHNY and CDR2 SVGAGI come from the germline V gene (reference sequence). This CDR3 has 15 residues. The CDR3 DNA reads as TGTGCCAGCACCAACCCCGGCGGAGGCACAGATACGCAGTATTTT. As protein: CASTNPGGGTDTQYF.

This chain links TRBV11-2 with TRBJ2-1; 12 bases agree with TRBD2. The CDR3 has 15 amino acids. The V segment lost 5 bases and the J segment 5 bases; nucleotides outside the gene matches: 4. The germline gives CDR1 SGHAT, CDR2 FQNNGV. The CDR3, as DNA: TGTGCCAGCAGCAACCTAGCGGGAGGGGACAATGAGCAGTTCTTC. Translation gives CASSNLAGGDNEQFF. The full variable domain, with the rest looked up from reference TRBV11-2 and TRBJ2-1, is EAGVAQSPRYKIIEKRQSVAFWCNPISGHATLYWYQQILGQGPKLLIQFQNNGVVDDSQLPKDRFSAERLKGVDSTLKIQPAKLEDSAVYLCASSNLAGGDNEQFFGPGTRLTVL.

The V call is TRBV6-1, the J call TRBJ1-3; D is uncertain. V was clipped by 8 bases and J by 7 bases, with 18 bases between them. The CDR3 consists of 14 residues. The V gene's germline CDR1 is MNHNS and CDR2 SASEGT. DNA for the CDR3: TGTGCCAGCGGAGTGGCAGGCGGGTGGAACACCATATATTTT. The encoded protein is CASGVAGGWNTIYF.

This sequence joins TRBV11-2 and TRBJ2-7; a possible D gene is TRBD2 (5 bases). V lost 1 base, J lost 3 bases, and 13 bases lay in between. CDR1 and CDR2 (germline): SGHAT, FQNNGV. The CDR3 extends over 15 amino acids. CDR3 DNA: TGTGCCAGCAGCTTAGTTGTGGGAGTCCTCTACGAGCAGTACTTC. It codes for CASSLVVGVLYEQYF.

CDR3 protein: CASSLAGGGTEAFF. The CDR3 region has the DNA TGCGCCAGCAGCTTGGCAGGGGGAGGCACTGAAGCTTTCTTT. The chain is built from TRBV5-1 and TRBJ1-1; 7 nucleotides align to TRBD1. There are 14 residues in the CDR3. Germline CDR1 and CDR2: SGHRS and YFSETQ. V dropped 0 bases and J dropped 4; count of bases not matched to a gene: 3.

The chain links TRBV4-1 to TRBJ2-3, with 9 positions matching TRBD2. The CDR3 extends over 20 amino acids. Germline CDR1 and CDR2: MGHRA and YSYEKL. Trimming at V came to 0 bases and at J to 1 base, leaving 14 bases not matched to a gene. CDR3 nucleotide sequence: TGCGCCAGCAGCCAAGACGCTAGCGGGACCTTCGCGTCTGGCACAGATACGCAGTATTTT. It codes for CASSQDASGTFASGTDTQYF.

This clone was detected only once. The chain is built from TRBV10-1 and TRBJ2-1; TRBD2 matches 12 bases. V shed 6 bases, J shed 2 bases, and the junction held 2 bases outside the gene matches. CDR1 and CDR2 from the germline V gene are WNHNN and SYGVQD (reference sequence). The CDR3 runs 15 residues. CDR3 bases: TGCGCCAGCAGCCCTAGCGGGAGGGCCTACAATGAGCAGTTCTTC. This gives the protein CASSPSGRAYNEQFF.

This rearrangement joins TRBV27 to TRBJ2-6; 8 nucleotides agree with TRBD1. The CDR3 sequence is 20 residues long. V trimming: 5 bases; J trimming: 0 bases; junction bases outside the gene matches: 15. Germline V gene lookup returns CDR1 MNHEY and CDR2 SMNVEV (reference sequence). CDR3 in amino acids: CASSQPAGTGTFSGANVLTF. Here the CDR3 DNA reads TGTGCCAGCAGTCAACCCGCCGGGACAGGCACCTTCTCTGGGGCCAACGTCCTGACTTTC.

The rearrangement uses TRBV4-1 and TRBJ2-1; 8 bases line up with TRBD2. V was clipped by 4 bases and J by 3 bases; unmatched bases: 5. Germline V CDR1 and CDR2: MGHRA, YSYEKL. The length of the CDR3 is 15 residues. The CDR3 sequence is CASSLGTRSYNEQFF. In nucleotides, the CDR3 is TGCGCCAGCAGCCTCGGGACTAGAAGCTACAATGAGCAGTTCTTC.

The CDR3 loop is CASSQSSLALDQFF. As DNA, the CDR3 is TGCGCCAGCAGCCAATCCTCTTTAGCCTTAGATCAGTTCTTC. The chain couples TRBV4-1 to TRBJ2-1; no reliable D call. CDR1 and CDR2 (germline): MGHRA, YSYEKL. V was cut by 2 bases and J by 13 bases, with 18 bases left in between. The CDR3 extends over 14 amino acids.

This sequence joins TRBV7-9 and TRBJ2-1; 8 nucleotides align to TRBD2. The CDR3 consists of 16 residues. Trimming removed 6 bases from V and 5 bases from J; junction bases left unmatched: 12. Germline V gene sequence: CDR1 SEHNR, CDR2 FQNEAQ (reference sequence). The CDR3 sequence is CASSLGAGAQDNEQFF. In DNA form, the CDR3 reads TGTGCCAGCAGTCTCGGAGCGGGAGCCCAAGACAATGAGCAGTTCTTC.

V is TRBV15 and J is TRBJ1-5, with 11 bases that match TRBD1. V gave up 3 bases and J gave up 6 bases; unmatched junction bases: 1. CDR3 length: 14 amino acids. Per the germline V gene, CDR1 is LNHNV and CDR2 is YYDKDF (reference sequence). CDR3 residues: CATSRDRGLQPQHF. The CDR3 region has the DNA TGTGCCACCAGCAGGGACAGGGGGCTTCAGCCCCAGCATTTT. Together with reference TRBV15 and TRBJ1-5, the CDR3 gives the full variable domain: DAMVIQNPRYQVTQFGKPVTLSCSQTLNHNVMYWYQQKSSQAPKLLFHYYDKDFNNEADTPDNFQSRRPNTSFCFLDIRSPGLGDTAMYLCATSRDRGLQPQHFGDGTRLSIL.

The CDR3 here is CASSTYRDGQPQHF. The CDR3 bases are TGTGCCAGCAGCACTTACAGGGACGGTCAGCCCCAGCATTTT. The chain combines TRBV5-8 with TRBJ1-5; D may be TRBD1 (6 bases). V lost 4 bases and J 6 bases, leaving 14 bases between the germline ends. The CDR3 sequence is 14 residues long. CDR1 SGHTS and CDR2 YDEGEE come from the germline V gene. The full variable domain, completed using reference TRBV5-8 and TRBJ1-5, is EAGVTQSPTHLIKTRGQQATLRCSPISGHTSVYWYQQALGLGLQFLLWYDEGEERNRGNFPPRFSGRQFPNYSSELNVNALELEDSALYLCASSTYRDGQPQHFGDGTRLSIL.

The chain couples TRBV27 to TRBJ1-1; tentative D call: TRBD1 (6 bases). Germline V gene data show CDR1 as MNHEY and CDR2 as SMNVEV (reference sequence). CDR3 length equals 14 residues. The V end was cut by 6 bases, the J end by 0 bases, with 11 bases between. DNA for the CDR3: TGTGCCAGCAGACGGGGGCGGATGAACACTGAAGCTTTCTTT. Protein: CASRRGRMNTEAFF.

The chain is built from TRBV5-1 and TRBJ2-3; 9 positions match TRBD2. J gave up 1 base and V 2 bases, and 8 bases lay outside the gene matches. The CDR3 is made up of 17 amino acids. CDR1 SGHRS and CDR2 YFSETQ come from the germline V gene. As DNA, the CDR3 is TGCGCCAGCAGCTTCTTCGGTGTAGCGGGGGGCACAGATACGCAGTATTTT. Its protein is CASSFFGVAGGTDTQYF.

This chain links TRBV2 with TRBJ1-2; D gene uncertain. The germline CDR1 and CDR2 sequences are SNHLY and FYNNEI. Trimming removed 9 bases at V and 2 bases at J, with 10 bases between. This CDR3 has 12 residues. DNA for the CDR3: TGTGCCAGTCCAGGCAGGAACTATGGCTACACCTTC. This codes for CASPGRNYGYTF.

This chain uses TRBV19 with TRBJ2-7, with D unresolved. This CDR3 is built from 14 residues. In germline, CDR1 is LNHDA, CDR2 SQIVND (reference sequence). Trimming cost V 4 bases and J 3 bases, with 13 bases left between them. The DNA for the CDR3 is TGTGCCAGTAGTACCGGACCGTACCTCTACGAGCAGTACTTC. Amino acids: CASSTGPYLYEQYF.

The chain combines TRBV18 with TRBJ2-5, with a possible D match to TRBD2 (5 bases). Trimming left V 3 bases short and J 2 bases short, with 7 bases between. The germline V gene encodes CDR1 KGHSH and CDR2 LQKENI. The CDR3 is 13 residues long. The CDR3: CASSPRAQETQYF. The CDR3 DNA is TGTGCCAGCTCACCGCGGGCTCAAGAGACCCAGTACTTC.

The chain is built from TRBV6-1 and TRBJ1-4; possibly TRBD1 for D (5 bases). V was trimmed by 3 bases and J by 6 bases, leaving 14 bases between them. CDR3 length: 15 residues. Germline CDR1 reads MNHNS; CDR2 reads SASEGT. CDR3 region: CASSELPGTYEKLFF. The DNA for the CDR3 is TGTGCCAGCAGTGAGCTCCCAGGGACTTATGAAAAACTGTTTTTT.

This chain links TRBV5-4 with TRBJ1-4; 8 bases are a match to TRBD1. Unmatched junction bases numbered 4, after V lost 4 bases and J lost 2 bases. CDR1 is SGHNT and CDR2 is YYREEE in the germline V gene (reference sequence). The CDR3 totals 15 residues. CDR3 sequence: CASSVTGVTNEKLFF. In nucleotides, the CDR3 is TGTGCCAGCAGCGTGACAGGGGTTACTAATGAAAAACTGTTTTTT.

In nucleotides, the CDR3 is TGTGCCATCGGGAGGTCCGCGAACACTGAAGCTTTCTTT. Translated: CAIGRSANTEAFF. J is TRBJ1-1 and V is TRBV10-3; D is ambiguous. CDR3 length equals 13 residues. V shed 8 bases and J shed 1 base, with 11 bases lying between them. CDR1 is ENHRY and CDR2 is SYGVKD in the germline V gene.